The 10 T cell receptor beta chains given below trace back to one sample, sequenced in a study of T cell changes during pregnancy in multiple sclerosis. TCRdb's table, derived via immunoSEQ multiplex PCR, lists solely in-frame clones and lacks some. The data hold 95,000 to 110,000 clones, with around 91% observed a single time. The sequences come from peripheral blood, collected after pregnancy. Source of these receptors: a female donor with multiple sclerosis, enrolled in a pregnancy study.

The J gene is TRBJ2-3, the V gene TRBV9; 8 nucleotides agree with TRBD2. The CDR3 sequence is 15 residues long. The germline CDR1 and CDR2 sequences are SGDLS and YYNGEE. Losses at the gene ends were 0 bases for V and 1 base for J; bases not matched to a gene: 1. The CDR3 region is CASSVATSGTDTQYF. The CDR3 region has the DNA TGTGCCAGCAGCGTAGCGACTAGCGGCACAGATACGCAGTATTTT.

The rearrangement uses TRBV7-3 and TRBJ2-1; D ambiguous. The CDR3 covers 13 residues. CDR1 is SGHTA, CDR2 FQGTGA, per germline. The ends were cut back, 4 bases at V and 4 bases at J, with 8 bases in the middle. The DNA for the CDR3 is TGTGCCAGCAGCTCGGCGACTTACAATGAGCAGTTCTTC. Protein sequence: CASSSATYNEQFF.

This clone was observed once. The chain is built from TRBV5-1 and TRBJ2-5, with 9 bases that match TRBD2. The J call may be incorrect, as the DNA end agrees better with TRBJ2-7. Germline CDR1 and CDR2: SGHRS and YFSETQ. The CDR3 contains 15 residues. The CDR3 here is CASSANLAGLYEQYF. The CDR3 nucleotides are TGCGCCAGCAGCGCGAATCTAGCGGGGCTTTACGAGCAGTACTTC.

The gene calls are TRBV18 and TRBJ1-5, with 10 bases aligning to TRBD1. The ends lost 4 bases at V and 0 bases at J; junction bases unmatched: 9. CDR1 is KGHSH and CDR2 is LQKENI in the germline V gene. This CDR3 has 18 amino acids. The CDR3, as DNA: TGTGCCAGCTCACGACAGGGGGCTCCTCTTACTAGCAATCAGCCCCAGCATTTT. Encoded protein: CASSRQGAPLTSNQPQHF. Drawing the rest from reference TRBV18 and TRBJ1-5, the complete variable domain is NAGVMQNPRHLVRRRGQEARLRCSPMKGHSHVYWYRQLPEEGLKFMVYLQKENIIDESGMPKERFSAEFPKEGPSILRIQQVVRGDSAAYFCASSRQGAPLTSNQPQHFGDGTRLSIL.

This chain joins TRBV6-5 and TRBJ1-1, with D possibly matching TRBD1 (6 bases). Germline V lookup: CDR1 MNHEY, CDR2 SVGAGI. V was shortened by 1 base and J by 5 bases, with 14 bases between the two germline ends. The CDR3 length is 15 residues. CDR3 DNA: TGTGCCAGCAGTTACTGGGGGCTCCCGGGAACTGAAGCTTTCTTT. Residues: CASSYWGLPGTEAFF.

V gene TRBV6-5 combines with J gene TRBJ2-1, with TRBD2 matching 7 bases. After removal of 0 bases from V and 8 bases from J, the junction contained 4 bases not matched to a gene. The germline CDR1 and CDR2 sequences are MNHEY and SVGAGI. The CDR3 sequence is 14 residues long. CDR3 region: CASSYSGRAHEQFF. The CDR3, as DNA: TGTGCCAGCAGTTACTCGGGGAGGGCCCATGAGCAGTTCTTC.

The V gene is TRBV5-1, the J gene TRBJ1-2, with unresolved D. With 4 bases removed from V and 4 bases from J, the gap between germline ends came to 11 bases. The CDR3 extends over 13 amino acids. The germline gives CDR1 SGHRS, CDR2 YFSETQ. The CDR3 coding sequence is TGCGCCAGCAGCGGGCTCAGTAGCTATGGCTACACCTTC. It is translated as CASSGLSSYGYTF.

V gene TRBV9 combines with J gene TRBJ2-7; D uncertain. In germline, CDR1 is SGDLS, CDR2 YYNGEE. With 0 bases removed from V and 5 bases from J, the gap between germline ends came to 12 bases. This CDR3 contains 14 residues. CDR3 nucleotides: TGTGCCAGCAGCGTAGCGGCGCGGCTTGACGAGCAGTACTTC. Protein sequence: CASSVAARLDEQYF.

The V and J genes are TRBV11-2 and TRBJ1-4; D unresolved. The V end was cut by 6 bases, the J end by 8 bases, with 13 bases between. Germline CDR1 and CDR2: SGHAT and FQNNGV. CDR3 length equals 13 residues. CDR3 amino acids: CASRNGEEEKLFF. CDR3 nucleotide sequence: TGTGCCAGCAGGAATGGGGAGGAGGAAAAACTGTTTTTT.

The CDR3 bases are TGTGCCAGCAGCTTAGACAGGGGGTCTTGGGAGCAGTACTTC. Residues: CASSLDRGSWEQYF. The rearrangement uses TRBV7-6 and TRBJ2-7; TRBD1 aligns across 8 bases. Trimming cost V 1 base and J 7 bases; bases outside gene matches: 6. In germline, CDR1 is SGHVS, CDR2 FNYEAQ. The CDR3 is 14 amino acids. Full variable domain (missing parts from reference TRBV7-6 and TRBJ2-7): GAGVSQSPRYKVTKRGQDVALRCDPISGHVSLYWYRQALGQGPEFLTYFNYEAQQDKSGLPNDRFSAERPEGSISTLTIQRTEQRDSAMYRCASSLDRGSWEQYFGPGTRLTVT.